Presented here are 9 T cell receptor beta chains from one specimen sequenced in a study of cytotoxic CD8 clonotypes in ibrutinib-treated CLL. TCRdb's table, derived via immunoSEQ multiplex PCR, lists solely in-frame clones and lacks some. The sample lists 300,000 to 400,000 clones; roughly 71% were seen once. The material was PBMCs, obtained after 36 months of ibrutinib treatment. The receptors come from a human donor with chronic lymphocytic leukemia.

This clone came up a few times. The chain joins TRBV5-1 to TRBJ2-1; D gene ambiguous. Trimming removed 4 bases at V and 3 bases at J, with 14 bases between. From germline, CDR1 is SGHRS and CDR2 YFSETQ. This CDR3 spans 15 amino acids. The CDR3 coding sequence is TGCGCCAGCAGCGGGGTAGCAGGCCACTACAATGAGCAGTTCTTC. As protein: CASSGVAGHYNEQFF.

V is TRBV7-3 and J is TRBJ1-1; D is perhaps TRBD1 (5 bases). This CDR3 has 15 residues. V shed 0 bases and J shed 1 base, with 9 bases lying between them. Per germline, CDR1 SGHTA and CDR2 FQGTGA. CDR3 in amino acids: CASSLTGGGNTEAFF. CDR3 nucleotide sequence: TGTGCCAGCAGCTTAACCGGGGGAGGGAACACTGAAGCTTTCTTT. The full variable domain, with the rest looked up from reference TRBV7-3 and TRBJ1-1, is GAGVSQTPSNKVTEKGKYVELRCDPISGHTALYWYRQSLGQGPEFLIYFQGTGAADDSGLPNDRFFAVRPEGSVSTLKIQRTERGDSAVYLCASSLTGGGNTEAFFGQGTRLTVV.

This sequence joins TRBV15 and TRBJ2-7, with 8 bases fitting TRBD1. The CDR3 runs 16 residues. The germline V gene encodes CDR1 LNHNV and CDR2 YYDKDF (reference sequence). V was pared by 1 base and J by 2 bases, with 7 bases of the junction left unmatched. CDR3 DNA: TGTGCCACCAGCAGAGGATTGGACAGGGTTCCCTACGAGCAGTACTTC. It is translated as CATSRGLDRVPYEQYF.

The CDR3 protein is CASSRGQGAIGELFF. The CDR3 DNA reads as TGCGCCAGCAGCCGGGGACAGGGGGCAATCGGGGAGCTGTTTTTT. The chain is built from TRBV5-1 and TRBJ2-2, with 12 nucleotides matching TRBD1. Losses at the gene ends were 4 bases for V and 7 bases for J; bases not matched to a gene: 5. Germline V lookup: CDR1 SGHRS, CDR2 YFSETQ. The CDR3 length is 15 residues.

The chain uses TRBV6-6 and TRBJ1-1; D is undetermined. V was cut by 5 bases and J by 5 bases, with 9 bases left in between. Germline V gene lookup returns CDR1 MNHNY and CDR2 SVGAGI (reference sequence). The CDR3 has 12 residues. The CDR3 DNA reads TGTGCCAGCAGTATCTTCCGGACTGAAGCTTTCTTT. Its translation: CASSIFRTEAFF.

CDR3 sequence: CATNPGLYDEQYF. The DNA for the CDR3 is TGTGCCACTAACCCGGGACTTTACGACGAGCAGTACTTC. The chain uses TRBV5-5 and TRBJ2-7; D might be TRBD2 (6 bases). The V end lost 9 bases, the J end lost 5 bases, and 18 bases lay between the germline ends. The germline V gene encodes CDR1 SGHKS and CDR2 YYEKEE (reference sequence). The CDR3 totals 13 residues.

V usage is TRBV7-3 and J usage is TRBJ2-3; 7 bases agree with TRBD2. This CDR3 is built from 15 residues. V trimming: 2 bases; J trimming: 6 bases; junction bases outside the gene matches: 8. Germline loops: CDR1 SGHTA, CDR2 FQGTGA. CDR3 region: CASSLGLGLEDTQYF. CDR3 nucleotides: TGTGCCAGCAGCTTAGGACTAGGACTGGAGGATACGCAGTATTTT.

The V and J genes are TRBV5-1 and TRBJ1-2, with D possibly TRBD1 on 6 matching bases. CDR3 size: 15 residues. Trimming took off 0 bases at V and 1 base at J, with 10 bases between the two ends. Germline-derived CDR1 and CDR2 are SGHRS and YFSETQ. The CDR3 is CASSLDSGVNYGYTF. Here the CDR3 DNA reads TGCGCCAGCAGCTTGGATTCAGGGGTTAACTATGGCTACACCTTC.

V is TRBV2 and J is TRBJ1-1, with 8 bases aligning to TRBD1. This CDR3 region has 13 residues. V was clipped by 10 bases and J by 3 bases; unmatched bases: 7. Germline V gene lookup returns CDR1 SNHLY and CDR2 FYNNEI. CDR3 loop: CANTQGGYTEAFF. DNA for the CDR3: TGTGCCAACACACAGGGGGGGTACACTGAAGCTTTCTTT.